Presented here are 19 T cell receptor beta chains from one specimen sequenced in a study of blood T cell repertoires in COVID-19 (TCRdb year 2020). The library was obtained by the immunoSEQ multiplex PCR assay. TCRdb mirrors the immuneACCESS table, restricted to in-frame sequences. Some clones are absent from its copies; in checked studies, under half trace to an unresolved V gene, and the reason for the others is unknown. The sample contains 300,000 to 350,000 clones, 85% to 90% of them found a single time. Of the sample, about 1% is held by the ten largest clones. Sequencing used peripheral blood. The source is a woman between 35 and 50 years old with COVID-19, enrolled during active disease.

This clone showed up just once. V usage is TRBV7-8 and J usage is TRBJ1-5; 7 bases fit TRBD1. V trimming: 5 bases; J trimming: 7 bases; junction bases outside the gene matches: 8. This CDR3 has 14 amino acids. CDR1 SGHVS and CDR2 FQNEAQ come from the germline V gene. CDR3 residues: CASSQTGYEQPQHF. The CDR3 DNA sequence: TGTGCCAGCAGCCAGACAGGGTATGAACAGCCCCAGCATTTT.

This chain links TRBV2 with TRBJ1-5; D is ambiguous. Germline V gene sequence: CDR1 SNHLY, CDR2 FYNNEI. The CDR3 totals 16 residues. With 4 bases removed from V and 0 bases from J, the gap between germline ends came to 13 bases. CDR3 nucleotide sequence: TGTGCCAGCAGTGTAGGCAGACTGTATAGCAATCAGCCCCAGCATTTT. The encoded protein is CASSVGRLYSNQPQHF.

CDR3 coding DNA: TGTGCCAGCAGCCTCCGAGGGGGAAACACCATATATTTT. It codes for CASSLRGGNTIYF. This chain uses TRBV7-2 with TRBJ1-3; D unclear. In germline, CDR1 is SGHTA, CDR2 FQGNSA. The germline V and J ends were trimmed by 5 bases and 4 bases, with 9 bases remaining between them. This CDR3 comprises 13 residues. Full variable domain (missing parts from reference TRBV7-2 and TRBJ1-3): GAGVSQSPSNKVTEKGKDVELRCDPISGHTALYWYRQSLGQGLEFLIYFQGNSAPDKSGLPSDRFSAERTGGSVSTLTIQRTQQEDSAVYLCASSLRGGNTIYFGEGSWLTVV.

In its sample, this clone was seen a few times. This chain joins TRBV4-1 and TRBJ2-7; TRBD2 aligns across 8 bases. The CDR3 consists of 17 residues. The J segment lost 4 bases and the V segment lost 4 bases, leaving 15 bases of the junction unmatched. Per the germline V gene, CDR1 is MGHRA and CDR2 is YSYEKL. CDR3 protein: CASSPGAGTRDLYEQYF. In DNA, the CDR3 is TGCGCCAGCAGCCCCGGCGCCGGGACTAGGGATTTGTACGAGCAGTACTTC.

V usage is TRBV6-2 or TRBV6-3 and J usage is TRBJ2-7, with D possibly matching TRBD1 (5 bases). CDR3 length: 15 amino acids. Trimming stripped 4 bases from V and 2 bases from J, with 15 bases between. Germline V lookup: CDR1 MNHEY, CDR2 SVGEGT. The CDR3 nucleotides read TGTGCCAGCAGTTCCCTCCCGACAGCTACCTACGAGCAGTACTTC. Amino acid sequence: CASSSLPTATYEQYF.

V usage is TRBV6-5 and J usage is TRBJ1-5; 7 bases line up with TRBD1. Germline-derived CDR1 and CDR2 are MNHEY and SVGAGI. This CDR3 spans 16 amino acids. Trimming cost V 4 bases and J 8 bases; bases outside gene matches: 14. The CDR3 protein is CASSSRTGRWVKPQHF. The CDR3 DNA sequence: TGTGCCAGCAGTTCCCGGACAGGTCGGTGGGTGAAGCCCCAGCATTTT.

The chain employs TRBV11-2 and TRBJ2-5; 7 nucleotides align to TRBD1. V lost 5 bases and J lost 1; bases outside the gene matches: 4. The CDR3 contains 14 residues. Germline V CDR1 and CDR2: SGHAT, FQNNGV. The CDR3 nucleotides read TGTGCCAGCAGCATACAGGGGACCCAAGAGACCCAGTACTTC. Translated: CASSIQGTQETQYF.

CDR3 bases: TGTGCCAGCAGTCACTCCGGGACAGCCGATCAGCCCCAGCATTTT. Encoded protein: CASSHSGTADQPQHF. J is TRBJ1-5 and V is TRBV28, with 7 bases that match TRBD1. Looked up from germline, CDR1 is MDHEN and CDR2 is SYDVKM. V dropped 5 bases and J dropped 5; count of bases not matched to a gene: 9. This CDR3 contains 15 residues.

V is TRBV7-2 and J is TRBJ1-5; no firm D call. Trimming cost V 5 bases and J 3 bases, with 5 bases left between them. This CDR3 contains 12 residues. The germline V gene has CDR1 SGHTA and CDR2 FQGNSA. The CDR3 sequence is CASSRDNQPQHF. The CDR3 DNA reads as TGTGCCAGCAGCAGAGACAATCAGCCCCAGCATTTT.

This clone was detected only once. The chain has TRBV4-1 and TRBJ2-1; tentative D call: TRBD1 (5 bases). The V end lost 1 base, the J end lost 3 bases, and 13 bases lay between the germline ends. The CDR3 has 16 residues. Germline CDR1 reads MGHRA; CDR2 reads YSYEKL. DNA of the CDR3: TGCGCCAGCAGCCAAGTCAGGGCGGCAGGCTACAATGAGCAGTTCTTC. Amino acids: CASSQVRAAGYNEQFF.

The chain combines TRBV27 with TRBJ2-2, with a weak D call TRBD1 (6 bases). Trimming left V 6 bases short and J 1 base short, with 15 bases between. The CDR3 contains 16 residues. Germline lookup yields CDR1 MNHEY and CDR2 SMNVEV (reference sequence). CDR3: CASSLRGNRNTGELFF. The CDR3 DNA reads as TGTGCCAGCAGCTTAAGGGGGAACCGGAACACCGGGGAGCTGTTTTTT.

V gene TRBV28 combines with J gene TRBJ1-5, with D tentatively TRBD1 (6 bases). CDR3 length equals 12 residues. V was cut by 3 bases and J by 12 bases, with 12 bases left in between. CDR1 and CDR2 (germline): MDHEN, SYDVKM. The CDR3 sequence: CASSFSAGVQHF. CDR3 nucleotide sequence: TGTGCCAGCAGTTTTTCAGCAGGGGTCCAGCATTTT.

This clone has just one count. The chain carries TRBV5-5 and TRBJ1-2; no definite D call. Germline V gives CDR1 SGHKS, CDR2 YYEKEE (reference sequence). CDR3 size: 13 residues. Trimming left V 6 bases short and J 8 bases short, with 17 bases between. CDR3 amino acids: CASTIREFWGYTF. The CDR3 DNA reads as TGTGCCAGCACCATAAGGGAGTTTTGGGGCTACACCTTC.

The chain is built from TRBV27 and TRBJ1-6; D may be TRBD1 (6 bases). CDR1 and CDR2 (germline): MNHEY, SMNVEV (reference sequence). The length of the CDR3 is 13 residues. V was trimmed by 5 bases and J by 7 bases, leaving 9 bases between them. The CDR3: CASSQGRNSPLHF. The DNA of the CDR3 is TGTGCCAGCAGTCAGGGGCGGAATTCACCCCTCCACTTT.

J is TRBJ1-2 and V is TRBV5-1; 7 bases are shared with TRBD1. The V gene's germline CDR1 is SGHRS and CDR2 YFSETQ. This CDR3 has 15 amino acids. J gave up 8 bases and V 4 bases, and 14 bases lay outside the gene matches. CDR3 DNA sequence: TGCGCCAGCAGCGCCGGGACAGTAGGTTTGGGCGGCTACACCTTC. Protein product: CASSAGTVGLGGYTF.

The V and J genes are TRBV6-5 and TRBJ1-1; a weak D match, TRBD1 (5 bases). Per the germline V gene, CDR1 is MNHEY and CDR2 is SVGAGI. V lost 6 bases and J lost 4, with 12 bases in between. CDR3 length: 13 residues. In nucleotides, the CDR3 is TGTGCCAGCAGCATTACCGGGGGCACTGAAGCTTTCTTT. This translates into CASSITGGTEAFF.

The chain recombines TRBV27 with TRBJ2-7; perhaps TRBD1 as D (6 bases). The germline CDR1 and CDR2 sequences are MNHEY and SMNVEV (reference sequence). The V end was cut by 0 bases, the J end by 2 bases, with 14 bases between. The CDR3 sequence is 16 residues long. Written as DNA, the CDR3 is TGTGCCAGCAGTTTATCCGGACAGCCTACCCCCTACGAGCAGTACTTC. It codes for CASSLSGQPTPYEQYF.

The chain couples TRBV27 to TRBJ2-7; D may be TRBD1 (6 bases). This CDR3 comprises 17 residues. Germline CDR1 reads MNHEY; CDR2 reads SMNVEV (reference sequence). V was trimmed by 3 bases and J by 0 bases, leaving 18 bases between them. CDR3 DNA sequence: TGTGCCAGCAGTTTTGGGGGCGGACAGTTTAGCTCCTACGAGCAGTACTTC. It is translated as CASSFGGGQFSSYEQYF.

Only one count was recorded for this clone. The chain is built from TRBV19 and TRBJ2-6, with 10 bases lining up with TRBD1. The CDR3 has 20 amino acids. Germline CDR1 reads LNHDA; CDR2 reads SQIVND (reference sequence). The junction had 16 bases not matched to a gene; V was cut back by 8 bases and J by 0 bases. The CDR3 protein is CASSKLRQGASSSGANVLTF. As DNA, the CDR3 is TGTGCCAGTTCCAAACTCCGACAGGGGGCTTCCAGCTCTGGGGCCAACGTCCTGACTTTC.